These 32 T cell receptor beta chains came from one sample sequenced in a study of T cells and copy number aberrations in small-cell lung cancer. Here immunoSEQ multiplex PCR was the method, and the copy in TCRdb shows in-frame clones only, minus some. The sample has some 1,700 clones, about 85% seen once. The sequenced sample consisted of normal tissue next to the tumor. The receptor set was obtained from a man between 60 and 75 years old with small cell lung cancer.

The genes are TRBV5-1 and TRBJ2-1, with TRBD1 as a possible D gene (5 bases). Germline CDR1 and CDR2: SGHRS and YFSETQ. The CDR3 is 14 amino acids. With 4 bases removed from V and 0 bases from J, the gap between germline ends came to 8 bases. The CDR3 DNA follows: TGCGCCAGCAGCCACGACAGCTCCTACAATGAGCAGTTCTTC. Residues: CASSHDSSYNEQFF.

This rearrangement joins TRBV28 to TRBJ1-2; D ambiguous. CDR1 is MDHEN and CDR2 is SYDVKM in the germline V gene. V shed 4 bases and J shed 8 bases, with 8 bases lying between them. This CDR3 spans 11 amino acids. The CDR3 reads CASSYSGGYTF. The CDR3 DNA follows: TGTGCCAGCAGTTACAGTGGGGGCTACACCTTC.

CDR3 sequence: CASSQQGATEAFF. CDR3 coding DNA: TGTGCCAGCAGTCAACAGGGGGCCACTGAAGCTTTCTTT. The genes are TRBV6-1 and TRBJ1-1; 9 bases match TRBD1. This CDR3 has 13 amino acids. The germline gives CDR1 MNHNS, CDR2 SASEGT. The V and J ends lost 5 bases and 4 bases, in that order; junction bases with no gene match: 2.

The genes are TRBV28 and TRBJ2-3; D remains unclear. V was trimmed by 3 bases and J by 0 bases, leaving 4 bases between them. This CDR3 spans 13 amino acids. Germline V gene lookup returns CDR1 MDHEN and CDR2 SYDVKM. The CDR3 region is CASSLRSTDTQYF. The CDR3, as DNA: TGTGCCAGCAGTTTGAGAAGCACAGATACGCAGTATTTT.

This clone was seen only a few times. V is TRBV29-1 and J is TRBJ2-3; maybe TRBD2 (6 bases). The CDR3 has 12 amino acids. Germline V gene lookup returns CDR1 SQVTM and CDR2 ANQGSEA. V lost 6 bases and J lost 1, with 8 bases in between. In DNA form, the CDR3 reads TGCAGCGTCGTAGCGGGCACAGATACGCAGTATTTT. Its protein product is CSVVAGTDTQYF.

The genes are TRBV6-5 and TRBJ2-2, with TRBD1 identical over 8 bases. CDR1 is MNHEY, CDR2 SVGAGI, per germline. J lost 3 bases, V lost 6 bases, and 6 bases had no gene match. The CDR3 extends over 15 amino acids. The CDR3 loop reads CASRTGTGYTGELFF. CDR3 bases: TGTGCCAGCAGAACCGGGACAGGCTACACCGGGGAGCTGTTTTTT.

This clone was counted between two and nine times. The chain recombines TRBV28 with TRBJ1-2; the D gene is possibly TRBD1 (5 bases). The CDR3 is made up of 17 amino acids. CDR1 and CDR2 (germline): MDHEN, SYDVKM. V gave up 3 bases and J gave up 8 bases, with 25 bases separating them. The CDR3 here is CASSFIALTRDLRGYTF. The CDR3 DNA is TGTGCCAGCAGTTTCATTGCCCTGACCAGGGATCTGAGAGGCTACACCTTC.

V gene TRBV5-8 combines with J gene TRBJ2-7; 7 bases are shared with TRBD1. The V and J ends lost 6 bases and 7 bases, in that order; junction bases with no gene match: 10. Germline CDR1 reads SGHTS; CDR2 reads YDEGEE. This CDR3 comprises 13 residues. The CDR3 bases are TGTGCCAGCACCTTAGACAGGGCGGGTGAGCAGTACTTC. Translated: CASTLDRAGEQYF. Together with reference TRBV5-8 and TRBJ2-7, the CDR3 gives the full variable domain: EAGVTQSPTHLIKTRGQQATLRCSPISGHTSVYWYQQALGLGLQFLLWYDEGEERNRGNFPPRFSGRQFPNYSSELNVNALELEDSALYLCASTLDRAGEQYFGPGTRLTVT.

The CDR3 reads CASSYEAAETQYF. CDR3 DNA sequence: TGTGCCAGCAGTTACGAGGCCGCAGAGACCCAGTACTTC. This chain joins TRBV27 and TRBJ2-5; no definite D call. Germline V gene lookup returns CDR1 MNHEY and CDR2 SMNVEV (reference sequence). The CDR3 totals 13 residues. The V and J ends lost 4 bases and 4 bases respectively, with 10 bases between them.

The chain links TRBV4-1 to TRBJ2-7; TRBD1 agrees at 8 bases. Germline CDR1 is MGHRA and CDR2 is YSYEKL. This CDR3 is 16 amino acids long. Trimming at V came to 1 base and at J to 4 bases, leaving 9 bases not matched to a gene. CDR3 residues: CASSQALTDRAYEQYF. In DNA, the CDR3 is TGCGCCAGCAGCCAAGCCTTGACGGACAGGGCTTACGAGCAGTACTTC.

V is TRBV28 and J is TRBJ1-5; the D is unclear. CDR1 is MDHEN and CDR2 is SYDVKM in the germline V gene. The CDR3 totals 15 residues. The ends were cut back, 6 bases at V and 0 bases at J, with 12 bases in the middle. The chain's CDR3 is CASRLMGYSNQPQHF. DNA of the CDR3: TGTGCCAGCAGATTAATGGGGTATAGCAATCAGCCCCAGCATTTT.

V is TRBV7-3 and J is TRBJ2-2; 7 bases fit TRBD1. The V gene's germline CDR1 is SGHTA and CDR2 FQGTGA. The CDR3 spans 13 residues. V was clipped by 8 bases and J by 1 base; unmatched bases: 1. The CDR3 loop is CASGTVNTGELFF. CDR3 nucleotide sequence: TGTGCCAGCGGGACAGTGAACACCGGGGAGCTGTTTTTT.

This clone is a singleton in its sample. The chain links TRBV18 to TRBJ1-5; no reliable D call. V lost 3 bases, J lost 4 bases, and 16 bases lay in between. CDR1 and CDR2 from the germline V gene are KGHSH and LQKENI. This CDR3 has 16 residues. The CDR3 loop is CASSPTFGVVNQPQHF. Written as DNA, the CDR3 is TGTGCCAGCTCACCTACCTTTGGGGTTGTGAATCAGCCCCAGCATTTT.

The chain carries TRBV2 and TRBJ1-1; D is uncertain. This CDR3 is 13 amino acids long. Germline V lookup: CDR1 SNHLY, CDR2 FYNNEI. V was clipped by 7 bases and J by 1 base, with 10 bases between them. The chain's CDR3 is CASMGFSNTEAFF. The CDR3 DNA is TGTGCCAGCATGGGCTTTTCGAACACTGAAGCTTTCTTT.

This clone was found a few times. The J gene is TRBJ2-3, the V gene TRBV5-1; 9 bases are a match to TRBD2. After removal of 3 bases from V and 0 bases from J, the junction contained 11 bases not matched to a gene. The CDR3 has 18 residues. Germline CDR1 reads SGHRS; CDR2 reads YFSETQ. In nucleotides, the CDR3 is TGCGCCAGCAGCTCTACGCTAGCGGGGCTCCCGAGCACAGATACGCAGTATTTT. Translated, it gives CASSSTLAGLPSTDTQYF.

This clone was counted between two and nine times. The rearrangement uses TRBV7-9 and TRBJ2-7, with 8 positions matching TRBD2. V lost 5 bases, J lost 1 base, and 10 bases stayed unmatched. The CDR3 contains 16 residues. Germline CDR1 reads SEHNR; CDR2 reads FQNEAQ (reference sequence). Written as DNA, the CDR3 is TGTGCCAGCAGCGCCACTAGCGGCGAAGGGTCCTACGAGCAGTACTTC. This sequence encodes CASSATSGEGSYEQYF.

V usage is TRBV7-3 and J usage is TRBJ2-7; TRBD2 matches at 9 bases. The germline V gene encodes CDR1 SGHTA and CDR2 FQGTGA. This CDR3 region has 14 residues. J was trimmed by 6 bases and V by 3 bases; bases with no gene match: 6. DNA of the CDR3: TGTGCCAGCAGCTTGAGCGCGGGAGGGGGCGAGCAGTACTTC. Its translation is CASSLSAGGGEQYF.

V and J are TRBV5-1 and TRBJ2-5; TRBD1 matches at 8 bases. The germline CDR1 and CDR2 sequences are SGHRS and YFSETQ. The trim removed 5 bases at V and 4 bases at J, leaving 13 bases unmatched. The CDR3 has 16 residues. The DNA for the CDR3 is TGCGCCAGCAGTTACAACCCGGACAGGGCAGGAGAGACCCAGTACTTC. This encodes CASSYNPDRAGETQYF.

CDR3 sequence reads: CASSLSHEQYF. Here the CDR3 DNA reads TGTGCCAGCAGTTTATCACACGAGCAGTACTTC. This chain connects TRBV28 to TRBJ2-7; D not certain. Trimming removed 1 base at V and 5 bases at J, with 3 bases between. The CDR3 has 11 residues. CDR1 and CDR2 (germline): MDHEN, SYDVKM. Supplemented by reference TRBV28 and TRBJ2-7, the full variable domain reads DVKVTQSSRYLVKRTGEKVFLECVQDMDHENMFWYRQDPGLGLRLIYFSYDVKMKEKGDIPEGYSVSREKKERFSLILESASTNQTSMYLCASSLSHEQYFGPGTRLTVT.

The chain has TRBV5-1 and TRBJ1-1; TRBD1 matches 9 bases. The CDR3 contains 15 residues. Unmatched junction bases numbered 9, after V lost 5 bases and J lost 4 bases. Per the germline V gene, CDR1 is SGHRS and CDR2 is YFSETQ. CDR3 protein: CASSSDRGGSTEAFF. CDR3 nucleotides: TGCGCCAGCAGTTCGGACAGGGGAGGGAGCACTGAAGCTTTCTTT. Combining the CDR3 with reference TRBV5-1 and TRBJ1-1 gives the whole variable domain KAGVTQTPRYLIKTRGQQVTLSCSPISGHRSVSWYQQTPGQGLQFLFEYFSETQRNKGNFPGRFSGRQFSNSRSEMNVSTLELGDSALYLCASSSDRGGSTEAFFGQGTRLTVV.

V gene TRBV2 combines with J gene TRBJ2-1; D uncertain. The CDR3 extends over 11 amino acids. V was clipped by 4 bases and J by 9 bases, with 7 bases between them. From germline, CDR1 is SNHLY and CDR2 FYNNEI. The CDR3 is CASSVLTEQFF. CDR3 DNA: TGTGCCAGCAGTGTCCTGACTGAGCAGTTCTTC.

V is TRBV7-9 and J is TRBJ2-1, with 9 bases that match TRBD2. V was clipped by 2 bases and J by 5 bases; unmatched bases: 4. Germline CDR1 is SEHNR and CDR2 is FQNEAQ (reference sequence). The length of the CDR3 is 15 residues. CDR3 loop: CASSLISGRNNEQFF. Here the CDR3 DNA reads TGTGCCAGCAGCTTAATTAGCGGGAGAAACAATGAGCAGTTCTTC.

The rearrangement joins TRBV7-2 to TRBJ1-5, with D possibly TRBD1 on 6 matching bases. V was cut by 1 base and J by 6 bases, with 13 bases left in between. CDR1 SGHTA and CDR2 FQGNSA come from the germline V gene. This CDR3 region has 15 residues. The CDR3 DNA sequence: TGTGCCAGCAGCTTAGACAGGGCGCTGGGTCAGCCCCAGCATTTT. This encodes CASSLDRALGQPQHF.

This sequence joins TRBV30 and TRBJ1-5; the D is unclear. V lost 0 bases and J lost 8, with 8 bases in between. CDR1 is GTSNPN, CDR2 SVGIG, per germline (reference sequence). This CDR3 has 12 residues. This chain's CDR3 is CAWSVPGKPQHF. The CDR3 DNA reads as TGTGCCTGGAGTGTGCCGGGAAAGCCCCAGCATTTT. The whole variable domain, remainder taken from reference TRBV30 and TRBJ1-5, is SQTIHQWPATLVQPVGSPLSLECTVEGTSNPNLYWYRQAAGRGLQLLFYSVGIGQISSEVPQNLSASRPQDRQFILSSKKLLLSDSGFYLCAWSVPGKPQHFGDGTRLSIL.

This clone is judged large. The chain combines TRBV6-1 with TRBJ1-2; a weak D match, TRBD1 (6 bases). Trimming took 7 bases from V and 0 from J, leaving 12 bases between them. The CDR3 extends over 14 amino acids. Germline CDR1 is MNHNS and CDR2 is SASEGT. The CDR3 loop is CASIPGHTNYGYTF. The CDR3 DNA reads TGTGCCAGCATCCCGGGACATACTAACTATGGCTACACCTTC.

This chain joins TRBV9 and TRBJ2-2; D unresolved. There are 14 residues in the CDR3. V was shortened by 4 bases and J by 0 bases, with 7 bases between the two germline ends. Germline V CDR1 and CDR2: SGDLS, YYNGEE. Here the CDR3 DNA reads TGTGCCAGCAGCCCTGAGCCGAACACCGGGGAGCTGTTTTTT. Amino acids: CASSPEPNTGELFF.

V and J are TRBV12-5 and TRBJ2-7; TRBD1 matches at 9 bases. This CDR3 comprises 16 residues. From germline, CDR1 is LGHNT and CDR2 FRNRAP. The junction had 9 bases not matched to a gene; V was cut back by 4 bases and J by 2 bases. CDR3 protein: CASGSLTGGPTYEQYF. The CDR3 DNA sequence: TGTGCTAGTGGTTCACTAACAGGGGGCCCAACCTACGAGCAGTACTTC.

The chain has TRBV7-3 and TRBJ2-1; tentatively, D is TRBD2 (6 bases). Germline values: CDR1 SGHTA, CDR2 FQGTGA. V was clipped by 2 bases and J by 10 bases, with 12 bases between them. This CDR3 is built from 13 residues. CDR3 residues: CASSLAGSGEQFF. The DNA for the CDR3 is TGTGCCAGCAGCTTAGCGGGGTCCGGGGAGCAGTTCTTC.

The V call is TRBV4-1, the J call TRBJ2-1, with TRBD2 identical over 11 bases. The germline gives CDR1 MGHRA, CDR2 YSYEKL. The CDR3 extends over 15 amino acids. V was clipped by 1 base and J by 8 bases; unmatched bases: 4. The chain's CDR3 is CASSQVAGGPHEQFF. The CDR3 DNA follows: TGCGCCAGCAGCCAAGTAGCGGGAGGGCCCCATGAGCAGTTCTTC.

This clone was counted once. The genes are TRBV11-2 and TRBJ2-1, with TRBD1 identical over 8 bases. Germline loops: CDR1 SGHAT, CDR2 FQNNGV. Unmatched junction bases numbered 10, after V lost 8 bases and J lost 7 bases. This CDR3 spans 14 amino acids. The CDR3 nucleotides are TGTGCCAGCGATTCGGGACAGGTTAAAAATGAGCAGTTCTTC. This gives the protein CASDSGQVKNEQFF. Combining the CDR3 with reference TRBV11-2 and TRBJ2-1 gives the whole variable domain EAGVAQSPRYKIIEKRQSVAFWCNPISGHATLYWYQQILGQGPKLLIQFQNNGVVDDSQLPKDRFSAERLKGVDSTLKIQPAKLEDSAVYLCASDSGQVKNEQFFGPGTRLTVL.

The V and J genes are TRBV28 and TRBJ2-3; D gene unclear. The CDR3 is 11 residues long. V lost 3 bases and J 6 bases, leaving 4 bases between the germline ends. Germline values: CDR1 MDHEN, CDR2 SYDVKM. The CDR3 region is CASSLRDTQYF. The CDR3 coding sequence is TGTGCCAGCAGTTTGAGGGATACGCAGTATTTT.

Notes on this clone: The CDR3 carries no conserved terminal phenylalanine or tryptophan, so it likely arises from a read error. This chain connects TRBV29-1 to TRBJ1-1, with a possible D match to TRBD1 (5 bases). The V gene lost 3 bases and the J gene lost 2 bases, with 13 bases spanning the gap. Germline assignment: CDR1 SQVTM and CDR2 ANQGSEA. This CDR3 spans 14 amino acids. The CDR3 bases are TGCAGCGTTGACACGGGCAGGGTTAACACTGAAGCTTTCGTT. Its protein product is CSVDTGRVNTEAFV.